The 30 T cell receptor beta chains listed next were all sequenced from one sample in a study of blood T cell repertoires in COVID-19. Sequenced by immunoSEQ multiplex PCR; TCRdb stores in-frame clones only, minus some. The sample lists 250,000 to 300,000 clones; 85% to 90% were seen once. The sequencing input was PBMCs or T cells enriched from blood (not recorded which). Receptors originate from a woman aged 55-75 years who had recovered from COVID-19.

V usage is TRBV27 and J usage is TRBJ2-6; D call uncertain. V was cut by 6 bases and J by 3 bases, with 3 bases left in between. Germline CDR1 is MNHEY and CDR2 is SMNVEV (reference sequence). CDR3 length: 12 residues. DNA for the CDR3: TGTGCCAGCAGGCGTGGGGCCAACGTCCTGACTTTC. Translating it yields CASRRGANVLTF.

This rearrangement joins TRBV7-8 to TRBJ1-1; 9 bases fit TRBD1. Losses at the gene ends were 5 bases for V and 4 bases for J; bases not matched to a gene: 11. Germline lookup yields CDR1 SGHVS and CDR2 FQNEAQ. The CDR3 is 16 amino acids. The CDR3 bases are TGTGCCAGCAGCGACAAGAGGACAGGGGAATTCACTGAAGCTTTCTTT. Residues: CASSDKRTGEFTEAFF.

The chain carries TRBV19 and TRBJ1-1; D ambiguous. Germline V CDR1 and CDR2: LNHDA, SQIVND (reference sequence). This CDR3 comprises 16 residues. Trimming took off 10 bases at V and 3 bases at J, with 24 bases between the two ends. DNA of the CDR3: TGTGCCACCCGGTATACGCCCGGCGCGGGGTACACTGAAGCTTTCTTT. It is translated as CATRYTPGAGYTEAFF.

The chain employs TRBV6-5 and TRBJ1-4; a possible D gene is TRBD1 (5 bases). Trimming removed 0 bases at V and 4 bases at J, with 9 bases between. The CDR3 has 15 amino acids. CDR1 MNHEY and CDR2 SVGAGI come from the germline V gene. This CDR3 reads CASSYSGQLNEKLFF. For the CDR3, the DNA is TGTGCCAGCAGTTACTCGGGGCAGCTTAATGAAAAACTGTTTTTT.

This clone occurred a few times. This chain connects TRBV28 to TRBJ1-2, with D possibly matching TRBD1 (5 bases). The germline V gene has CDR1 MDHEN and CDR2 SYDVKM. Trimming removed 5 bases from V and 3 bases from J, with 10 bases in between. The CDR3 has 13 amino acids. The CDR3 coding sequence is TGTGCCAGCAGTGCCCGGGGGGACTATGGCTACACCTTC. This translates into CASSARGDYGYTF.

The chain has TRBV27 and TRBJ1-6, with D perhaps TRBD1 (6 bases). Germline values: CDR1 MNHEY, CDR2 SMNVEV (reference sequence). The CDR3 loop spans 15 amino acids. The V and J ends lost 5 bases and 5 bases respectively, with 13 bases between them. CDR3 sequence reads: CASSPDRLNNSPLHF. CDR3 DNA sequence: TGTGCCAGCAGTCCGGACAGATTAAATAATTCACCCCTCCACTTT.

V gene TRBV9 combines with J gene TRBJ1-1; TRBD1 matches at 11 bases. Germline CDR1 is SGDLS and CDR2 is YYNGEE. V dropped 3 bases and J dropped 5; count of bases not matched to a gene: 9. The CDR3 is 16 residues long. The CDR3 DNA reads TGTGCCAGCAGCGATAACCGGGACAGGGGGTTTACTGAAGCTTTCTTT. Amino acid sequence: CASSDNRDRGFTEAFF.

The chain couples TRBV2 to TRBJ2-3, with D uncertain. Germline lookup yields CDR1 SNHLY and CDR2 FYNNEI. This CDR3 has 14 residues. V was pared by 3 bases and J by 6 bases, with 13 bases between. DNA of the CDR3: TGTGCCAGCAGTGAGTTAAACCAACGGGATACGCAGTATTTT. This codes for CASSELNQRDTQYF.

The CDR3 nucleotides read TGTGCCAGCAGCCCCCCGGGACAGGGGTATCAGCCCCAGCATTTT. Its translation: CASSPPGQGYQPQHF. The V and J genes are TRBV7-9 and TRBJ1-5; 10 nucleotides line up with TRBD1. Germline V gene sequence: CDR1 SEHNR, CDR2 FQNEAQ (reference sequence). V shed 5 bases and J 5 bases; nucleotides not matched to a gene: 6. The CDR3 extends over 15 amino acids.

This chain connects TRBV13 to TRBJ2-3; D gene uncertain. CDR1 is PRHDT and CDR2 is FYEKMQ in the germline V gene (reference sequence). Deletions cut 1 base from V and 1 base from J, with 3 bases between. This CDR3 is 13 amino acids long. CDR3 sequence (DNA): TGTGCCAGCAGCTTAGTAGGCACAGATACGCAGTATTTT. It encodes CASSLVGTDTQYF.

The rearrangement uses TRBV10-1 and TRBJ1-5; D not certain. V lost 6 bases, J lost 3 bases, and 9 bases lay in between. The length of the CDR3 is 13 residues. Germline loops: CDR1 WNHNN, CDR2 SYGVQD (reference sequence). The CDR3 region has the DNA TGCGCCAGCAGCGCGGCACCCAATCAGCCCCAGCATTTT. It is translated as CASSAAPNQPQHF.

The sample holds one count of this clone. The chain uses TRBV10-2 and TRBJ2-7; the D is unclear. Germline loops: CDR1 WSHSY, CDR2 SAAADI. V was shortened by 6 bases and J by 0 bases, with 9 bases between the two germline ends. The CDR3 length is 13 residues. CDR3 residues: CASRRSGSYEQYF. CDR3 coding DNA: TGCGCCAGCAGACGCTCCGGCTCCTACGAGCAGTACTTC.

The rearrangement uses TRBV6-1 and TRBJ1-4; 7 nucleotides line up with TRBD1. CDR3 size: 15 residues. Germline trimming cut 2 bases from V and 4 bases from J; bases unmatched to any gene: 4. Germline CDR1 MNHNS, CDR2 SASEGT. CDR3 DNA sequence: TGTGCCAGCAGTGAACCCGGGACAGATAATGAAAAACTGTTTTTT. Encoded protein: CASSEPGTDNEKLFF.

CDR3 in DNA: TGTGCCAGCAGCCAAGATCTATCGGTGCAGTACTTC. This encodes CASSQDLSVQYF. This chain connects TRBV3-1 (or the pseudogene TRBV3-2) to TRBJ2-7, with D unclear. The germline CDR1 and CDR2 sequences are LGHDT and YNNKEL (reference sequence). The CDR3 loop spans 12 amino acids. V lost 0 bases, J lost 9 bases, and 9 bases lay in between.

This sequence joins TRBV24-1 and TRBJ1-5; D uncertain. The CDR3 sequence is 15 residues long. In germline, CDR1 is KGHDR, CDR2 SFDVKD. V was shortened by 4 bases and J by 6 bases, with 15 bases between the two germline ends. CDR3 amino acids: CATSEGHSLGQPQHF. The CDR3 coding sequence is TGTGCCACCAGTGAGGGCCATTCCTTGGGTCAGCCCCAGCATTTT.

The V gene is TRBV6-1, the J gene TRBJ2-1, with D unresolved. This CDR3 spans 13 amino acids. V lost 3 bases to trimming and J lost 9 bases, with 12 bases between them. Germline values: CDR1 MNHNS, CDR2 SASEGT. In DNA, the CDR3 is TGTGCCAGCAGTGAGAATTCGAACGGTGAGCAGTTCTTC. Encoded protein: CASSENSNGEQFF.

CDR3: CASSPLGGMGLEQYF. For the CDR3, the DNA is TGTGCCAGCAGCCCGCTGGGGGGGATGGGGCTCGAGCAGTACTTC. V usage is TRBV5-5 and J usage is TRBJ2-7, with TRBD2 matching 7 bases. V dropped 4 bases and J dropped 6; count of bases not matched to a gene: 13. CDR3 length equals 15 residues. Germline lookup yields CDR1 SGHKS and CDR2 YYEKEE (reference sequence).

V usage is TRBV6-5 and J usage is TRBJ1-1, with 11 bases identical to TRBD1. CDR1 is MNHEY, CDR2 SVGAGI, per germline. V was clipped by 6 bases and J by 5 bases; unmatched bases: 5. This CDR3 is built from 14 residues. CDR3 in DNA: TGTGCCAGCAGGTGGGACAGGGGGAGGACTGAAGCTTTCTTT. Protein sequence: CASRWDRGRTEAFF.

V is TRBV19 and J is TRBJ1-5; 7 bases map to TRBD1. The V and J ends lost 7 bases and 4 bases, in that order; junction bases with no gene match: 13. Germline CDR1 reads LNHDA; CDR2 reads SQIVND (reference sequence). The CDR3 extends over 16 amino acids. This CDR3 is CASTQPRQGRNQPQHF. CDR3 coding DNA: TGTGCCAGTACCCAACCCAGACAGGGCAGGAATCAGCCCCAGCATTTT.

This sequence joins TRBV28 and TRBJ1-2; D gene uncertain. Germline CDR1 and CDR2: MDHEN and SYDVKM. This CDR3 has 12 residues. V dropped 2 bases and J dropped 8 bases, with 9 bases sitting between them. The CDR3 DNA follows: TGTGCCAGCAGTTTAACCCGGAGGGGCTACACCTTC. This gives the protein CASSLTRRGYTF.

This rearrangement joins TRBV7-3 to TRBJ2-1; TRBD2 matches 8 bases. Germline-derived CDR1 and CDR2 are SGHTA and FQGTGA. The CDR3 has 16 residues. With V trimmed by 4 bases and J by 9 bases, 14 bases remained unmatched. Here the CDR3 reads CASSSKHLGLAREQFF. CDR3 coding DNA: TGTGCCAGCAGCTCAAAACACCTTGGACTAGCCCGTGAGCAGTTCTTC.

This clone was picked up one time. The chain couples TRBV13 to TRBJ2-7; 12 nucleotides match TRBD1. Germline V lookup: CDR1 PRHDT, CDR2 FYEKMQ (reference sequence). V shed 6 bases and J 6 bases; nucleotides not matched to a gene: 9. The CDR3 totals 15 residues. The CDR3 DNA reads as TGTGCCAGCAGAATTACCGGGACAGGGGGCGTCGAGCAGTACTTC. Its protein is CASRITGTGGVEQYF.

The V call is TRBV5-5, the J call TRBJ2-2; 7 bases map to TRBD1. Germline values: CDR1 SGHKS, CDR2 YYEKEE (reference sequence). The CDR3 totals 15 residues. The CDR3 DNA reads TGTCCCCGGCGACCGGGACAGCTGAACACCGGGGAGCTGTTTTTT. Translated, it gives CPRRPGQLNTGELFF.

About this clone itself: Distinct nucleotide sequences in the sample also encode this CDR3. The rearrangement joins TRBV5-1 to TRBJ2-3; 8 bases map to TRBD1. The CDR3 spans 15 residues. Germline values: CDR1 SGHRS, CDR2 YFSETQ. V lost 0 bases, J lost 5 bases, and 5 bases stayed unmatched. The CDR3 region is CASSLGQGAGDTQYF. The CDR3 bases are TGCGCCAGCAGCTTGGGGCAGGGGGCAGGAGATACGCAGTATTTT.

This chain links TRBV7-9 with TRBJ1-3; D might be TRBD1 (6 bases). In germline, CDR1 is SEHNR, CDR2 FQNEAQ (reference sequence). The CDR3 spans 13 residues. V lost 6 bases and J lost 3, with 9 bases in between. CDR3 region: CASSRTVGNTIYF. Written as DNA, the CDR3 is TGTGCCAGCAGTAGGACAGTTGGAAACACCATATATTTT.

The chain couples TRBV5-1 to TRBJ2-1; the D gene is possibly TRBD1 (5 bases). Trimming removed 4 bases at V and 7 bases at J, with 15 bases between. CDR1 and CDR2 (germline): SGHRS, YFSETQ. The CDR3 extends over 14 amino acids. CDR3: CASSPLRDSNEQFF. As DNA, the CDR3 is TGCGCCAGCAGCCCACTCAGGGATTCGAATGAGCAGTTCTTC. Using reference TRBV5-1 and TRBJ2-1 for the parts outside the CDR3, the full variable domain is KAGVTQTPRYLIKTRGQQVTLSCSPISGHRSVSWYQQTPGQGLQFLFEYFSETQRNKGNFPGRFSGRQFSNSRSEMNVSTLELGDSALYLCASSPLRDSNEQFFGPGTRLTVL.

V gene TRBV5-1 combines with J gene TRBJ2-7; TRBD2 might be the D (5 bases). Per germline, CDR1 SGHRS and CDR2 YFSETQ. V dropped 0 bases and J dropped 2 bases, with 12 bases sitting between them. This CDR3 is 15 amino acids long. Here the CDR3 DNA reads TGCGCCAGCAGCTTGGGGACTGGGATGACCTACGAGCAGTACTTC. Amino acid sequence: CASSLGTGMTYEQYF.

The gene calls are TRBV30 and TRBJ2-3; 10 bases agree with TRBD2. J was trimmed by 10 bases and V by 2 bases; bases with no gene match: 12. This CDR3 has 15 residues. In germline, CDR1 is GTSNPN, CDR2 SVGIG (reference sequence). For the CDR3, the DNA is TGTGCCTGGAGTATAACTAGCGGGGCTGGCGGGGCGCAGTATTTT. This sequence encodes CAWSITSGAGGAQYF. The full variable domain, with the rest looked up from reference TRBV30 and TRBJ2-3, is SQTIHQWPATLVQPVGSPLSLECTVEGTSNPNLYWYRQAAGRGLQLLFYSVGIGQISSEVPQNLSASRPQDRQFILSSKKLLLSDSGFYLCAWSITSGAGGAQYFGPGTRLTVL.

The chain links TRBV28 to TRBJ1-2; no clear D. The germline V gene has CDR1 MDHEN and CDR2 SYDVKM. The V and J ends lost 2 bases and 6 bases respectively, with 13 bases between them. CDR3 size: 14 residues. The CDR3 coding sequence is TGTGCCAGCAGTTTAGCGGCGGAGTACCATGGCTACACCTTC. This encodes CASSLAAEYHGYTF.

This clone was seen just once. The chain links TRBV29-1 to TRBJ1-1; D gene ambiguous. Germline CDR1 is SQVTM and CDR2 is ANQGSEA. CDR3 length: 13 amino acids. Trimming removed 6 bases from V and 1 base from J, with 12 bases in between. CDR3 sequence (DNA): TGCAGCGTCCTAGATATGGAGAACACTGAAGCTTTCTTT. It yields the protein CSVLDMENTEAFF. The entire variable domain, with the rest obtained from reference TRBV29-1 and TRBJ1-1, is as follows: SAVISQKPSRDICQRGTSLTIQCQVDSQVTMMFWYRQQPGQSLTLIATANQGSEATYESGFVIDKFPISRPNLTFSTLTVSNMSPEDSSIYLCSVLDMENTEAFFGQGTRLTVV.